This TCR beta chain was captured in a study of a mutant IDH1 vaccine in newly diagnosed glioma. Study details: V12 corresponded to week 35 and V13 to week 47.

The study, taken as a whole, reports: Among patients, 80% to 95% showed immune responses induced by the vaccine.

Notes on this clone: Its antigen remains unidentified.

In germline, CDR1 is MNHNS, CDR2 SASEGT. The CDR3 sequence is 13 residues long. Trimming pared 6 bases from V and 4 bases from J, leaving 12 bases between. Time point given: week 47, end of study. Doses comprised 300 ug of mutant IDH1 20-mer peptide each, plus topical imiquimod. Sequencing was performed with immunoSEQ multiplex PCR; in TCRdb, only in-frame clones are kept and a portion is missing. Seen here are approximately 33,000 clones, 60% to 85% observed once, and the top ten hold over 7.5%. This receptor was identified in a man between 35 and 55 years old with glioma. This rearrangement joins TRBV6-1 to TRBJ1-1, with D perhaps TRBD1 (6 bases). Source: PBMCs, taken from a glioma patient whose treatment included an IDH1 peptide vaccine. The CDR3 DNA reads TGTGCCAGCAGCAAACAGGGATCCACTGAAGCTTTCTTT. This sequence encodes CASSKQGSTEAFF.